Below are 29 T cell receptor beta chains sequenced from a single sample in a study of blood T cell repertoires in COVID-19. Assay: immunoSEQ multiplex PCR; the TCRdb copy retains only in-frame clones and omits some. The table shows under 200,000 clones, with about 80% occurring only once. The sequencing input was PBMCs or T cells enriched from blood (not recorded which). Source of these receptors: a woman aged 60-70 years who had recovered from COVID-19.

With respect to this clone: The same CDR3 also results from other DNA sequences found in this sample. The chain employs TRBV4-2 and TRBJ2-7; D gene unclear. Per germline, CDR1 LGHNA and CDR2 YNFKEQ. With 1 base removed from V and 2 bases from J, the gap between germline ends came to 9 bases. The CDR3 runs 14 residues. The chain's CDR3 is CASSQAGGPYEQYF. In nucleotides, the CDR3 is TGTGCCAGCAGCCAAGCGGGTGGCCCCTACGAGCAGTACTTC.

V usage is TRBV19 and J usage is TRBJ1-3; weak D call: TRBD1 (5 bases). The V end was cut by 4 bases, the J end by 0 bases, with 13 bases between. This CDR3 spans 16 amino acids. Germline V gives CDR1 LNHDA, CDR2 SQIVND (reference sequence). The CDR3 sequence is CASSRTGASSGNTIYF. CDR3 in DNA: TGTGCCAGTAGTAGAACAGGCGCTTCCTCTGGAAACACCATATATTTT.

The V and J genes are TRBV6-1 and TRBJ2-2; D may be TRBD1 (6 bases). The CDR3 spans 16 residues. Germline V gene data show CDR1 as MNHNS and CDR2 as SASEGT. V was cut by 2 bases and J by 6 bases, with 16 bases left in between. The CDR3 bases are TGTGCCAGCAGTGAATCAGACAGGACGCGGTCCGGGGAGCTGTTTTTT. The encoded protein is CASSESDRTRSGELFF.

The rearrangement links TRBV19 to TRBJ2-3; 14 bases fit TRBD2. Germline V gene data show CDR1 as LNHDA and CDR2 as SQIVND (reference sequence). The CDR3 spans 17 residues. Germline trimming cut 4 bases from V and 1 base from J; bases unmatched to any gene: 4. CDR3: CASSTGLAGGRTDTQYF. The CDR3 nucleotides are TGTGCCAGTAGTACTGGACTAGCGGGGGGCCGCACAGATACGCAGTATTTT.

This clone has only a few counts. The rearrangement uses TRBV5-1 and TRBJ1-4; the match to TRBD1 covers 7 bases. Trimming cost V 5 bases and J 2 bases; bases outside gene matches: 3. The CDR3 consists of 14 residues. Germline V lookup: CDR1 SGHRS, CDR2 YFSETQ. This CDR3 is CASRSGQTNEKLFF. The CDR3 coding sequence is TGCGCCAGCAGGTCGGGACAGACTAATGAAAAACTGTTTTTT.

This clone was seen a single time. The chain couples TRBV27 to TRBJ2-2; weak D call: TRBD1 (6 bases). Germline V lookup: CDR1 MNHEY, CDR2 SMNVEV (reference sequence). This CDR3 spans 19 amino acids. The V and J ends lost 5 bases and 0 bases respectively, with 22 bases between them. CDR3 nucleotide sequence: TGTGCCAGCAGTCCGGACAGAGCTATGCTGACAGCGAACACCGGGGAGCTGTTTTTT. Residues: CASSPDRAMLTANTGELFF.

The chain recombines TRBV5-6 with TRBJ2-7, with a possible D match to TRBD2 (6 bases). The CDR3 loop spans 13 amino acids. V lost 4 bases to trimming and J lost 1 base, with 9 bases between them. In germline, CDR1 is SGHDT, CDR2 YYEEEE. CDR3 in amino acids: CASSRGGSYEQYF. The CDR3 nucleotides are TGTGCCAGCAGCAGGGGAGGTTCCTACGAGCAGTACTTC. Full variable domain (rest looked up from reference TRBV5-6 and TRBJ2-7): DAGVTQSPTHLIKTRGQQVTLRCSPKSGHDTVSWYQQALGQGPQFIFQYYEEEERQRGNFPDRFSGHQFPNYSSELNVNALLLGDSALYLCASSRGGSYEQYFGPGTRLTVT.

This clone occurred once. The V and J genes are TRBV9 and TRBJ2-2; the D gene is possibly TRBD1 (5 bases). Germline V gene sequence: CDR1 SGDLS, CDR2 YYNGEE. V dropped 0 bases and J dropped 1 base, with 7 bases sitting between them. This CDR3 is built from 15 residues. The CDR3 nucleotides read TGTGCCAGCAGCGTAGGGCAGGGGAACACCGGGGAGCTGTTTTTT. It yields the protein CASSVGQGNTGELFF.

A single count supports this clone. In DNA, the CDR3 is TGCGCCAGCAGCCAAGCCGGGACAGGGGAAAGGGTCTACGAGCAGTACTTC. It is translated as CASSQAGTGERVYEQYF. The chain links TRBV4-1 to TRBJ2-7; TRBD1 matches at 10 bases. Germline values: CDR1 MGHRA, CDR2 YSYEKL. The V and J ends lost 1 base and 3 bases, in that order; junction bases with no gene match: 9. This CDR3 has 17 amino acids.

This chain links TRBV2 with TRBJ2-3; D perhaps matches TRBD1 (6 bases). This CDR3 is 15 amino acids long. V lost 8 bases and J lost 0, with 15 bases in between. The V gene's germline CDR1 is SNHLY and CDR2 FYNNEI. CDR3 sequence reads: CASGSRDTSTDTQYF. The CDR3 DNA follows: TGTGCCAGCGGGAGCAGGGACACTAGCACAGATACGCAGTATTTT.

The chain combines TRBV2 with TRBJ2-2; TRBD1 aligns across 10 bases. CDR1 is SNHLY, CDR2 FYNNEI, per germline. Unmatched junction bases numbered 6, after V lost 10 bases and J lost 4 bases. The CDR3 totals 14 residues. CDR3 in amino acids: CANSRDRGTGELFF. In nucleotides, the CDR3 is TGTGCCAACTCCCGGGACAGGGGCACCGGGGAGCTGTTTTTT.

The rearrangement links TRBV3-1 (or the pseudogene TRBV3-2) to TRBJ2-7; the D gene is possibly TRBD1 (6 bases). The CDR3 runs to 14 residues. Between the trimmed V and J ends, which lost 4 bases and 5 bases, there was a span of 15 bases. CDR1 and CDR2 from the germline V gene are LGHDT and YNNKEL (reference sequence). CDR3 sequence (DNA): TGTGCCAGCAGCCCCACAGGGTATCACCACGAGCAGTACTTC. As protein: CASSPTGYHHEQYF.

This chain uses TRBV10-1 with TRBJ2-7; D possibly corresponds to TRBD1 (6 bases). The CDR3 extends over 15 amino acids. CDR1 and CDR2 from the germline V gene are WNHNN and SYGVQD (reference sequence). Trimming left V 1 base short and J 1 base short, with 11 bases between. The CDR3, as DNA: TGCGCCAGCAGTGAGTTTAGGGACATATCCTACGAGCAGTACTTC. Encoded protein: CASSEFRDISYEQYF.

The rearrangement links TRBV5-1 to TRBJ2-2; 9 bases map to TRBD1. The length of the CDR3 is 16 residues. J gave up 1 base and V 1 base, and 2 bases lay outside the gene matches. Looked up from germline, CDR1 is SGHRS and CDR2 is YFSETQ. DNA of the CDR3: TGCGCCAGCAGCTTGTCGGGACAGGGGAACACCGGGGAGCTGTTTTTT. Its translation is CASSLSGQGNTGELFF. The entire variable domain, with the rest obtained from reference TRBV5-1 and TRBJ2-2, is as follows: KAGVTQTPRYLIKTRGQQVTLSCSPISGHRSVSWYQQTPGQGLQFLFEYFSETQRNKGNFPGRFSGRQFSNSRSEMNVSTLELGDSALYLCASSLSGQGNTGELFFGEGSRLTVL.

The chain is built from TRBV4-1 and TRBJ2-1; 7 bases line up with TRBD2. Germline V CDR1 and CDR2: MGHRA, YSYEKL. The CDR3 spans 18 residues. With V trimmed by 1 base and J by 7 bases, 16 bases remained unmatched. The CDR3 region has the DNA TGCGCCAGCAGCCAAGGGTCTCTCGGGAACCGAGCGGGGAATGAGCAGTTCTTC. It is translated as CASSQGSLGNRAGNEQFF.

The chain uses TRBV19 and TRBJ1-2; TRBD1 matches 7 bases. The CDR3 spans 17 residues. In germline, CDR1 is LNHDA, CDR2 SQIVND (reference sequence). With 3 bases clipped from V and 6 bases from J, the junction kept 16 bases outside the gene matches. The CDR3 here is CASSIRLDRPFWDGYTF. The CDR3 nucleotides are TGTGCCAGTAGTATCAGACTGGACAGGCCCTTTTGGGATGGCTACACCTTC. Full variable domain (remainder filled in from reference TRBV19 and TRBJ1-2): DGGITQSPKYLFRKEGQNVTLSCEQNLNHDAMYWYRQDPGQGLRLIYYSQIVNDFQKGDIAEGYSVSREKKESFPLTVTSAQKNPTAFYLCASSIRLDRPFWDGYTFGSGTRLTVV.

The chain carries TRBV5-6 and TRBJ1-2, with 8 positions matching TRBD1. Trimming removed 4 bases from V and 8 bases from J; junction bases left unmatched: 10. The CDR3 contains 14 residues. The V gene's germline CDR1 is SGHDT and CDR2 YYEEEE. CDR3 in DNA: TGTGCCAGCAGCGGAGAAGACAGGGGTCGAGGCTACACCTTC. It codes for CASSGEDRGRGYTF.

The rearrangement uses TRBV10-1 and TRBJ1-1; D possibly corresponds to TRBD1 (5 bases). The CDR3 runs to 12 residues. Germline loops: CDR1 WNHNN, CDR2 SYGVQD (reference sequence). V lost 6 bases and J 7 bases, leaving 12 bases between the germline ends. The CDR3: CASSPRVGEAFF. CDR3 bases: TGCGCCAGCAGCCCCAGGGTGGGTGAAGCTTTCTTT.

The chain uses TRBV14 and TRBJ1-6; D call uncertain. V shed 0 bases and J shed 8 bases, with 14 bases lying between them. This CDR3 has 16 residues. Per the germline V gene, CDR1 is SGHDN and CDR2 is FVKESK. Written as DNA, the CDR3 is TGTGCCAGCAGCCAAGATCCGGGTCTCAGTTATTCACCCCTCCACTTT. Translation: CASSQDPGLSYSPLHF. Complete variable domain (other parts from reference TRBV14 and TRBJ1-6): EAGVTQFPSHSVIEKGQTVTLRCDPISGHDNLYWYRRVMGKEIKFLLHFVKESKQDESGMPNNRFLAERTGGTYSTLKVQPAELEDSGVYFCASSQDPGLSYSPLHFGNGTRLTVT.

J is TRBJ1-1 and V is TRBV29-1; 10 bases are shared with TRBD1. CDR1 is SQVTM and CDR2 is ANQGSEA in the germline V gene. The CDR3 is 12 amino acids. J gave up 6 bases and V 6 bases, and 4 bases lay outside the gene matches. DNA of the CDR3: TGCAGCGTGGACAGGGGGTGGGCTGAAGCTTTCTTT. It is translated as CSVDRGWAEAFF.

In the case of this clone: The junction departs from germline at one end; a sequencing error may be responsible. This rearrangement joins TRBV24-1 to TRBJ2-7, with D possibly being TRBD1 (6 bases). Germline V gene sequence: CDR1 KGHDR, CDR2 SFDVKD. This CDR3 region has 11 residues. This CDR3 reads CATSDKRGINF. The CDR3 DNA follows: TGTGCCACCAGTGATAAGAGGGGGATTAACTTC.

In this sample, this clone turned up a few times. V is TRBV21-1 and J is TRBJ1-6; TRBD1 reflects the table's D call only, with no check against the DNA. TRBV21-1 is a known pseudogene. This CDR3 region has 19 residues. The CDR3 sequence: CASSKARQGVVSYNSPLHF. DNA for the CDR3: TGTGCCAGCAGCAAAGCGCGCCAGGGGGTAGTGTCCTATAATTCACCCCTCCACTTT.

This clone was counted between two and nine times. V is TRBV18 and J is TRBJ1-6; D gene ambiguous. CDR1 is KGHSH and CDR2 is LQKENI in the germline V gene. CDR3 length: 12 residues. V was pared by 4 bases and J by 11 bases, with 9 bases between. The DNA for the CDR3 is TGTGCCAGCTCACGGGAGGGAACACCCCTCCACTTT. This sequence encodes CASSREGTPLHF.

This clone was observed a single time. This chain connects TRBV21-1 to TRBJ2-3; TRBD1, as called in the table, went unchecked against the DNA. TRBV21-1 has pseudogene status. This CDR3 comprises 15 residues. The chain's CDR3 is CASSKGTGGTDTQYF. DNA for the CDR3: TGTGCCAGCAGCAAAGGGACAGGGGGCACAGATACGCAGTATTTT.

This clone came up many times. This chain links TRBV6-5 with TRBJ1-2, with TRBD1 matching over 7 bases. This CDR3 is 15 amino acids long. Trimming removed 6 bases from V and 2 bases from J; junction bases left unmatched: 9. Germline CDR1 is MNHEY and CDR2 is SVGAGI. CDR3 nucleotide sequence: TGTGCCAGCAGCCTGACAGGGAGCCCGAACTATGGCTACACCTTC. Translating it yields CASSLTGSPNYGYTF.

This chain connects TRBV4-1 to TRBJ1-1; the D gene is possibly TRBD1 (5 bases). V lost 2 bases to trimming and J lost 1 base, with 11 bases between them. Looked up from germline, CDR1 is MGHRA and CDR2 is YSYEKL. This CDR3 spans 15 amino acids. CDR3 in amino acids: CASSQTGTTNTEAFF. The CDR3 DNA reads TGCGCCAGCAGCCAAACCGGGACTACGAACACTGAAGCTTTCTTT.

The chain is built from TRBV18 and TRBJ2-4; no definite D call. Deletions cut 2 bases from V and 6 bases from J, with 14 bases between. The CDR3 loop spans 15 amino acids. Germline values: CDR1 KGHSH, CDR2 LQKENI. CDR3 loop: CASSPGSPQPNIQYF. The CDR3 coding sequence is TGTGCCAGCTCACCAGGCAGTCCCCAACCAAACATTCAGTACTTC.

This clone was counted only a few times. The chain employs TRBV11-2 and TRBJ1-1; no firm D call. V was shortened by 1 base and J by 4 bases, with 7 bases between the two germline ends. The CDR3 has 13 residues. CDR1 is SGHAT and CDR2 is FQNNGV in the germline V gene. CDR3 amino acids: CASSLGESTEAFF. The CDR3 region has the DNA TGTGCCAGCAGCTTAGGGGAGAGCACTGAAGCTTTCTTT.

The chain joins TRBV29-1 to TRBJ1-1, with D possibly TRBD1 on 6 matching bases. Trimming left V 7 bases short and J 0 bases short, with 12 bases between. The CDR3 is 13 residues long. Germline-derived CDR1 and CDR2 are SQVTM and ANQGSEA. The CDR3 spells CSAKDSLNTEAFF. CDR3 bases: TGCAGCGCGAAGGACAGTTTGAACACTGAAGCTTTCTTT.